This entry is about one T cell receptor beta chain. Repertoires were generated with immunoSEQ multiplex PCR, while TCRdb's copy carries only in-frame clones and drops some. The repertoire holds some 1,600,000 clones, with around 98% as singletons. Naive CD45RA+ and memory CD45RA-negative subsets were split from CD4+ cells. The data stem from a study of shared clonotypes between healthy human individuals. Trimming left V 2 bases short and J 0 bases short, with 9 bases between. CDR1 and CDR2 (germline): SGHRS, YFSETQ. The CDR3 covers 15 residues. The chain has TRBV5-1 and TRBJ1-5; D is unresolved. The sequence derives from a man between 25 and 39 years old in good health. What was sequenced was naive CD4+ T cells sorted from blood. Documented subset: CD45RA+ positively selected. CDR3 residues: CASSLFADSNQPQHF. The CDR3 bases are TGCGCCAGCAGCTTATTTGCAGATAGCAATCAGCCCCAGCATTTT.